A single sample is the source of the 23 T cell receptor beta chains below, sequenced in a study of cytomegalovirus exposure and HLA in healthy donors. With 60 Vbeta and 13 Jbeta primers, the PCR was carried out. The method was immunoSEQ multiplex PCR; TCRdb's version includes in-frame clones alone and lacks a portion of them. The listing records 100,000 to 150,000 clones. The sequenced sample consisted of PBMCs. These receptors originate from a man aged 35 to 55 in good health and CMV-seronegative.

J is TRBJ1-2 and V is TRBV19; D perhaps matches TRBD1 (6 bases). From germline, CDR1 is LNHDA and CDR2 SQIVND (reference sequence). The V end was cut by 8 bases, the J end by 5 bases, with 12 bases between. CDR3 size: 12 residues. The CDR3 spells CASGDRLYGYTF. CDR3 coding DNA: TGTGCCAGTGGCGACAGGCTTTATGGCTACACCTTC.

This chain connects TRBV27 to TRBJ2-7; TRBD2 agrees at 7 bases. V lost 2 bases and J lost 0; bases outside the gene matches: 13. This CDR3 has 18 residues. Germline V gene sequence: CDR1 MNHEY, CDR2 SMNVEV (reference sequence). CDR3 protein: CASSLVLAVSASSYEQYF. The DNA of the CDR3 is TGTGCCAGCAGTTTAGTGCTAGCGGTATCTGCAAGCTCCTACGAGCAGTACTTC.

CDR3 in amino acids: CASSTRQGANTEAFF. In DNA form, the CDR3 reads TGCGCCAGCAGCACTAGACAGGGGGCGAACACTGAAGCTTTCTTT. The gene calls are TRBV5-1 and TRBJ1-1; 10 nucleotides align to TRBD1. This CDR3 is 15 amino acids long. J lost 1 base, V lost 4 bases, and 4 bases had no gene match. Germline CDR1 reads SGHRS; CDR2 reads YFSETQ.

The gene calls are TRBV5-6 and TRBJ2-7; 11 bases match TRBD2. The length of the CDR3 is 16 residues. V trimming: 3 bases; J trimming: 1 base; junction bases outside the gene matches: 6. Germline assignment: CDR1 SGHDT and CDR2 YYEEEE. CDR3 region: CASSWTTSGRSYEQYF. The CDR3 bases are TGTGCCAGCAGCTGGACCACTAGCGGGAGATCCTACGAGCAGTACTTC.

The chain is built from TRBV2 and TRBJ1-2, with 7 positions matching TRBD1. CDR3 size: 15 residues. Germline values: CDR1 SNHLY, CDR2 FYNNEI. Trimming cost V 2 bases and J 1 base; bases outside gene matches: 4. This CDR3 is CASSERAGGNYGYTF. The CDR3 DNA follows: TGTGCCAGCAGTGAAAGGGCAGGGGGTAACTATGGCTACACCTTC.

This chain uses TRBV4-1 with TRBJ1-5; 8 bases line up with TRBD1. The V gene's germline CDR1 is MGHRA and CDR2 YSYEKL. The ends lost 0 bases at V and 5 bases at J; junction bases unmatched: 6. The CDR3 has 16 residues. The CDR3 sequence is CASSQDYGQGYQPQHF. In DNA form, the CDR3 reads TGCGCCAGCAGCCAAGATTATGGACAGGGCTATCAGCCCCAGCATTTT.

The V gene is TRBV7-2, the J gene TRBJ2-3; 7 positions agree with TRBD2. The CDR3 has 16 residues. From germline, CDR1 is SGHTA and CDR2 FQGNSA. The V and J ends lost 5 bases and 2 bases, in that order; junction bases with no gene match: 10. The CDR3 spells CASSETASGYTDTQYF. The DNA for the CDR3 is TGTGCCAGCAGCGAGACGGCTAGCGGATACACAGATACGCAGTATTTT.

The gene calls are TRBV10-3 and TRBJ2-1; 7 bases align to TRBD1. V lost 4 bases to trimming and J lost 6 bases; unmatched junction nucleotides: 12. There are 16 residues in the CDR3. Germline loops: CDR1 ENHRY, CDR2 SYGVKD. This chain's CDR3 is CAISAAGGSSVNEQFF. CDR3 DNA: TGTGCCATCAGTGCCGCAGGGGGTTCCTCGGTCAATGAGCAGTTCTTC.

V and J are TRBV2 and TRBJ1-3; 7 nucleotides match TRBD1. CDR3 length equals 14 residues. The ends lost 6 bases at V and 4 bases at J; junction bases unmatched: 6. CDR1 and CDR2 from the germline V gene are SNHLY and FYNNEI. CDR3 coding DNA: TGTGCCAGCAGGAGACAGGGAGCCGGAAACACCATATATTTT. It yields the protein CASRRQGAGNTIYF.

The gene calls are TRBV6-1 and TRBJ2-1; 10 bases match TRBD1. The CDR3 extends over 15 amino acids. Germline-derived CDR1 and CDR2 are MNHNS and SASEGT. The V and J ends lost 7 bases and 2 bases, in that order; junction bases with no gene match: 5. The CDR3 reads CASMVGQGTYNEQFF. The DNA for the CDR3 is TGTGCCAGCATGGTGGGACAGGGGACCTACAATGAGCAGTTCTTC.

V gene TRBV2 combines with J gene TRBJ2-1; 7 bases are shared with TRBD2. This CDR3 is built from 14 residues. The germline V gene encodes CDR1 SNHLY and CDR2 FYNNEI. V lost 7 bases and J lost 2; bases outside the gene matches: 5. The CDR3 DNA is TGTGCCAGCAAGGCGGGAGCCGCCTACAATGAGCAGTTCTTC. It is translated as CASKAGAAYNEQFF.

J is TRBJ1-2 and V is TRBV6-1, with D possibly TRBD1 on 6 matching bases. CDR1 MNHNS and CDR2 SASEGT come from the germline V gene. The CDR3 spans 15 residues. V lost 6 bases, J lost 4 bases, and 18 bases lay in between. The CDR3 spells CASSLPGTIPYGYTF. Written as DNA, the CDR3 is TGTGCCAGCAGCCTACCCGGGACAATACCCTATGGCTACACCTTC.

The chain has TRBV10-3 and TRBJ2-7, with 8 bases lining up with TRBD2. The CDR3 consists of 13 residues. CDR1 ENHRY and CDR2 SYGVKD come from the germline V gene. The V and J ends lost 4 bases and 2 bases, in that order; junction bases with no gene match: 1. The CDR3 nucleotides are TGTGCCATCAGTGCGGGGGGGCCCTACGAGCAGTACTTC. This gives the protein CAISAGGPYEQYF.

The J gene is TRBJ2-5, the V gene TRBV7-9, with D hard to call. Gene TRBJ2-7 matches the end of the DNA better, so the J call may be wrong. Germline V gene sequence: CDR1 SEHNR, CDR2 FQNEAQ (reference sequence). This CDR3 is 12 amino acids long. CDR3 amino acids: CASSLGLHEQYF. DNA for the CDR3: TGTGCCAGCAGCTTAGGGTTGCACGAGCAGTACTTC.

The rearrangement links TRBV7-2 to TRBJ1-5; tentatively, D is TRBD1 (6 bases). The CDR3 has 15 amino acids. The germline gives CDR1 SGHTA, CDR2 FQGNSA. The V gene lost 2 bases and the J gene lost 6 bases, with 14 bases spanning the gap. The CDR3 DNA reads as TGTGCCAGCAGCTTATTGGGGGCTTTGGGTCAGCCCCAGCATTTT. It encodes CASSLLGALGQPQHF. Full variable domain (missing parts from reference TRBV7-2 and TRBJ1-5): GAGVSQSPSNKVTEKGKDVELRCDPISGHTALYWYRQSLGQGLEFLIYFQGNSAPDKSGLPSDRFSAERTGGSVSTLTIQRTQQEDSAVYLCASSLLGALGQPQHFGDGTRLSIL.

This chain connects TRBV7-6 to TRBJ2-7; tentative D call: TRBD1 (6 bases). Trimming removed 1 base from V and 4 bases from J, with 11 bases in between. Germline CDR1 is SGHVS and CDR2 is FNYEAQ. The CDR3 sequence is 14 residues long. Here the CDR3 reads CASSLVGTSYEQYF. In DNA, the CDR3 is TGTGCCAGCAGCTTAGTAGGGACATCTTACGAGCAGTACTTC.

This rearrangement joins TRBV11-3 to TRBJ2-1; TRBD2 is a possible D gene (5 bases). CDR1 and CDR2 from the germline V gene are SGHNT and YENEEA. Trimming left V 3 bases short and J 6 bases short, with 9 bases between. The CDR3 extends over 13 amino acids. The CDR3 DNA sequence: TGTGCCAGCAGCTTCTGGCGGGCCAATGAGCAGTTCTTC. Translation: CASSFWRANEQFF.

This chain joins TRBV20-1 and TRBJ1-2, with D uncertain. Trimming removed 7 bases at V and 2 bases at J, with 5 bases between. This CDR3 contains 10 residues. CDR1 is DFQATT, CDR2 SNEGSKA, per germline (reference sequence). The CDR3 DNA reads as TGCAGTGTCGAGAACTATGGCTACACCTTC. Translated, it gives CSVENYGYTF.

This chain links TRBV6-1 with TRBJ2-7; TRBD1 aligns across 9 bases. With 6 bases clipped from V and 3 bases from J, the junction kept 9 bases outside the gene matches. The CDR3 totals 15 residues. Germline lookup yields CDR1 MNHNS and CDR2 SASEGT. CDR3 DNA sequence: TGTGCCAGCAGCCAAGTAGGACAGGGGAACTACGAGCAGTACTTC. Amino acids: CASSQVGQGNYEQYF.

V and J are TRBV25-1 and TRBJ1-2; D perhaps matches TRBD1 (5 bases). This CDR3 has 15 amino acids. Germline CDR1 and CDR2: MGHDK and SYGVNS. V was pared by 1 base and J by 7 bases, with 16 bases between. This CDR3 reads CASSELGPNARGYTF. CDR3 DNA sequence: TGTGCCAGCAGTGAATTGGGGCCCAACGCGCGTGGCTACACCTTC.

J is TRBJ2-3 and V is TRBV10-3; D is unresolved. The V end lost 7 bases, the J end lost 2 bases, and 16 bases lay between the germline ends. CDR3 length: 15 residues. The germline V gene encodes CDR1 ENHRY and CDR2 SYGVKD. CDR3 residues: CAITLTPVFTDTQYF. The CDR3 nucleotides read TGTGCCATCACCTTGACTCCAGTATTCACAGATACGCAGTATTTT.

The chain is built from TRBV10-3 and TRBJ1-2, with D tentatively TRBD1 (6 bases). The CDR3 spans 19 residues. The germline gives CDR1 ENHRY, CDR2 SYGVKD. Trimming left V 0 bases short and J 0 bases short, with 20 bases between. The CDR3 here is CAISESWVLGAVSNYGYTF. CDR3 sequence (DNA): TGTGCCATCAGTGAGTCGTGGGTCCTGGGGGCAGTCTCTAACTATGGCTACACCTTC.

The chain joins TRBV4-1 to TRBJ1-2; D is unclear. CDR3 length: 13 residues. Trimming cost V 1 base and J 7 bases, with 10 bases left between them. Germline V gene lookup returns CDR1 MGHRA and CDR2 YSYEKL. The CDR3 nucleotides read TGCGCCAGCAGCCAAGGGTGGGGAGGTGGCTACACCTTC. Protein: CASSQGWGGGYTF.